The 24 T cell receptor beta chains presented below share a single source sample, sequenced in a study of PD-L1 blockade in urothelial cancer. The protocol was immunoSEQ multiplex PCR, while the TCRdb copy is restricted to in-frame clones and leaves out a portion. The sample gives tens of thousands of clones, approximately 80% of which show up once; around 6% is in the top ten. This sample's time point: pretreatment peripheral blood. The starting material was PBMCs, obtained around atezolizumab (anti-PD-L1) treatment. Receptor source: a man in his 70s with urothelial cancer.

This chain connects TRBV5-1 to TRBJ1-2, with 10 bases identical to TRBD1. This CDR3 comprises 15 residues. After removal of 4 bases from V and 2 bases from J, the junction contained 5 bases not matched to a gene. Germline V gene data show CDR1 as SGHRS and CDR2 as YFSETQ. CDR3 loop: CASSEQGQGNYGYTF. The CDR3 DNA reads TGCGCCAGCAGCGAACAGGGACAGGGGAACTATGGCTACACCTTC.

The CDR3 sequence is CASSSPGGAGYTF. CDR3 nucleotides: TGTGCCAGCAGTTCCCCCGGTGGGGCTGGCTACACCTTC. This chain connects TRBV6-6 to TRBJ1-2, with a weak D call TRBD1 (5 bases). Germline-derived CDR1 and CDR2 are MNHNY and SVGAGI (reference sequence). This CDR3 region has 13 residues. Trimming shortened V by 4 bases and J by 7 bases, and 13 bases separated the two germline ends.

The J gene is TRBJ2-7, the V gene TRBV27, with 11 bases fitting TRBD2. V was pared by 2 bases and J by 3 bases, with 3 bases of the junction left unmatched. The CDR3 has 15 amino acids. The V gene's germline CDR1 is MNHEY and CDR2 SMNVEV (reference sequence). The chain's CDR3 is CASSLGLAGVYEQYF. The CDR3 DNA is TGTGCCAGCAGTTTAGGACTAGCGGGCGTCTACGAGCAGTACTTC.

The chain uses TRBV2 and TRBJ1-2, with 7 bases aligning to TRBD1. The CDR3 sequence is 15 residues long. Germline V gene lookup returns CDR1 SNHLY and CDR2 FYNNEI. Trimming removed 6 bases from V and 0 bases from J; junction bases left unmatched: 7. The CDR3 nucleotides read TGTGCCAGCAGCAAGACAGGGCCCCCTAACTATGGCTACACCTTC. Translated: CASSKTGPPNYGYTF.

CDR3 DNA: TGTGCCAGCGGACAGGGCTATGAGCAGTTCTTC. It yields the protein CASGQGYEQFF. The genes are TRBV6-6 and TRBJ2-1, with TRBD1 identical over 8 bases. The CDR3 length is 11 residues. The J segment lost 8 bases and the V segment lost 8 bases, leaving 2 bases of the junction unmatched. CDR1 is MNHNY, CDR2 SVGAGI, per germline (reference sequence).

The V call is TRBV7-9, the J call TRBJ1-3; D is unclear. Germline V CDR1 and CDR2: SEHNR, FQNEAQ (reference sequence). Trimming shortened V by 6 bases and J by 4 bases, and 13 bases separated the two germline ends. The CDR3 spans 14 residues. CDR3 region: CASRTTGLGNTIYF. For the CDR3, the DNA is TGTGCCAGCAGAACAACGGGTTTGGGAAACACCATATATTTT.

The chain employs TRBV15 and TRBJ2-7; 11 positions match TRBD1. J gave up 3 bases and V 6 bases, and 7 bases lay outside the gene matches. CDR1 is LNHNV and CDR2 is YYDKDF in the germline V gene (reference sequence). The CDR3 extends over 15 amino acids. The CDR3 bases are TGTGCCACCAGGGAGGACAGGGGGCTGGTCTACGAGCAGTACTTC. Protein sequence: CATREDRGLVYEQYF.

The rearrangement links TRBV9 to TRBJ1-3; possibly TRBD1 for D (5 bases). V lost 4 bases, J lost 0 bases, and 17 bases lay in between. The germline V gene has CDR1 SGDLS and CDR2 YYNGEE. CDR3 length: 17 amino acids. The CDR3 DNA reads TGTGCCAGCAGCACTGGGGCAGACAATTTCTCTGGAAACACCATATATTTT. Residues: CASSTGADNFSGNTIYF.

This chain joins TRBV7-3 and TRBJ2-1; a weak D match, TRBD2 (6 bases). V was pared by 5 bases and J by 4 bases, with 15 bases between. The CDR3 runs to 15 residues. CDR1 is SGHTA, CDR2 FQGTGA, per germline. This chain's CDR3 is CASSAGSVRYNEQFF. The CDR3 DNA follows: TGTGCCAGCAGCGCCGGGAGCGTTCGATACAATGAGCAGTTCTTC.

This clone was observed a single time. The rearrangement links TRBV4-2 to TRBJ2-2, with 7 bases lining up with TRBD1. CDR1 is LGHNA and CDR2 is YNFKEQ in the germline V gene. The trim removed 0 bases at V and 4 bases at J, leaving 14 bases unmatched. The CDR3 length is 19 residues. Here the CDR3 DNA reads TGTGCCAGCAGCCAAGATTTCCGACACCGGGACAGTTTCACCGGGGAGCTGTTTTTT. Its protein product is CASSQDFRHRDSFTGELFF.

The CDR3 DNA is TGTGCCAGTAGTATATATCGGGGGGACGAGCAGTACTTC. Its translation: CASSIYRGDEQYF. The V gene is TRBV19, the J gene TRBJ2-7; TRBD2 matches at 7 bases. Germline CDR1 LNHDA, CDR2 SQIVND (reference sequence). This CDR3 is built from 13 residues. Trimming at V came to 2 bases and at J to 5 bases, leaving 3 bases not matched to a gene.

The rearrangement uses TRBV30 and TRBJ2-7; a weak D match, TRBD1 (6 bases). V lost 3 bases to trimming and J lost 0 bases, with 9 bases between them. The CDR3 loop spans 13 amino acids. Per germline, CDR1 GTSNPN and CDR2 SVGIG (reference sequence). In DNA form, the CDR3 reads TGTGCCTGGAGCTCAGGGGTCTCCTACGAGCAGTACTTC. It is translated as CAWSSGVSYEQYF. Complete variable domain (other parts from reference TRBV30 and TRBJ2-7): SQTIHQWPATLVQPVGSPLSLECTVEGTSNPNLYWYRQAAGRGLQLLFYSVGIGQISSEVPQNLSASRPQDRQFILSSKKLLLSDSGFYLCAWSSGVSYEQYFGPGTRLTVT.

V gene TRBV5-1 combines with J gene TRBJ1-5; 7 nucleotides align to TRBD1. The CDR3 length is 16 residues. Unmatched junction bases numbered 7, after V lost 0 bases and J lost 4 bases. Germline loops: CDR1 SGHRS, CDR2 YFSETQ. CDR3 loop: CASSLEGTAINQPQHF. CDR3 sequence (DNA): TGCGCCAGCAGCTTGGAGGGGACAGCTATTAATCAGCCCCAGCATTTT.

The CDR3 coding sequence is TGCAGCGCTGTGAGGGGGACGACTGAAGCTTTCTTT. This sequence encodes CSAVRGTTEAFF. The V call is TRBV29-1, the J call TRBJ1-1, with a weak D call TRBD1 (6 bases). Germline V gives CDR1 SQVTM, CDR2 ANQGSEA. The CDR3 extends over 12 amino acids. Trimming removed 7 bases from V and 5 bases from J, with 14 bases in between.

V and J are TRBV9 and TRBJ2-3; possible D gene TRBD2, 5 bases. V was shortened by 4 bases and J by 2 bases, with 11 bases between the two germline ends. The CDR3 has 14 amino acids. Germline CDR1 and CDR2: SGDLS and YYNGEE. This CDR3 is CASSPRGYTDTQYF. DNA for the CDR3: TGTGCCAGCAGCCCCCGGGGATACACAGATACGCAGTATTTT.

V usage is TRBV19 and J usage is TRBJ2-7, with 8 bases aligning to TRBD1. The CDR3 length is 17 residues. V lost 5 bases to trimming and J lost 2 bases; unmatched junction nucleotides: 14. Germline assignment: CDR1 LNHDA and CDR2 SQIVND (reference sequence). The CDR3 DNA reads TGTGCCAGTAGTGCCCTCTTTCCCGGGACAGGTGCCTACGAGCAGTACTTC. Amino acids: CASSALFPGTGAYEQYF.

The rearrangement joins TRBV11-1 to TRBJ1-1; 9 bases line up with TRBD1. The CDR3 length is 15 residues. V trimming: 5 bases; J trimming: 3 bases; junction bases outside the gene matches: 7. In germline, CDR1 is SGHAT, CDR2 FQDESV (reference sequence). CDR3 in DNA: TGTGCCAGCAGCGAGGGACAGGGTTTGGACACTGAAGCTTTCTTT. This translates into CASSEGQGLDTEAFF.

The chain recombines TRBV7-9 with TRBJ1-4; TRBD1 matches at 10 bases. From germline, CDR1 is SEHNR and CDR2 FQNEAQ (reference sequence). The CDR3 extends over 14 amino acids. The ends lost 6 bases at V and 8 bases at J; junction bases unmatched: 6. The CDR3 protein is CASSSRDRGEKLFF. In nucleotides, the CDR3 is TGTGCCAGCAGTTCCCGGGACAGGGGAGAAAAACTGTTTTTT. The entire variable domain, with the rest obtained from reference TRBV7-9 and TRBJ1-4, is as follows: DTGVSQNPRHKITKRGQNVTFRCDPISEHNRLYWYRQTLGQGPEFLTYFQNEAQLEKSRLLSDRFSAERPKGSFSTLEIQRTEQGDSAMYLCASSSRDRGEKLFFGSGTQLSVL.

The chain is built from TRBV5-1 and TRBJ2-7; possible D gene TRBD1, 8 bases. Germline CDR1 and CDR2: SGHRS and YFSETQ. The CDR3 spans 14 residues. The V and J ends lost 1 base and 3 bases respectively, with 11 bases between them. Here the CDR3 reads CASSLTGGVYEQYF. The CDR3 region has the DNA TGCGCCAGCAGCTTGACAGGGGGGGTCTACGAGCAGTACTTC.

The chain combines TRBV2 with TRBJ2-5, with 9 bases identical to TRBD1. There are 17 residues in the CDR3. V was pared by 4 bases and J by 4 bases, with 13 bases of the junction left unmatched. The germline gives CDR1 SNHLY, CDR2 FYNNEI. The CDR3 here is CASSGPPGQGFGETQYF. For the CDR3, the DNA is TGTGCCAGCAGTGGACCCCCGGGACAGGGATTTGGAGAGACCCAGTACTTC.

The V gene is TRBV21-1, the J gene TRBJ2-7; TRBD2, the D gene given by the table, was not confirmed from the DNA. TRBV21-1 is a known pseudogene. The CDR3 is 15 residues long. The CDR3 region has the DNA TGTGCCAGCAGCAAAAGAGGGAGGAGCTCCTACGAGCAGTACTTC. Protein product: CASSKRGRSSYEQYF.

The count of this clone is one. The chain carries TRBV5-1 and TRBJ1-5; D is perhaps TRBD1 (6 bases). The CDR3 loop spans 16 amino acids. Between the trimmed V and J ends, which lost 1 base and 3 bases, there was a span of 14 bases. Germline loops: CDR1 SGHRS, CDR2 YFSETQ. The CDR3 coding sequence is TGCGCCAGCAGCTTGACTGGAACAGGGACCAATCAGCCCCAGCATTTT. Protein sequence: CASSLTGTGTNQPQHF.

The rearrangement uses TRBV19 and TRBJ1-5, with D possibly matching TRBD1 (6 bases). Per germline, CDR1 LNHDA and CDR2 SQIVND (reference sequence). Trimming stripped 0 bases from V and 4 bases from J, with 10 bases between. This CDR3 spans 15 amino acids. The CDR3: CASSIEGAANQPQHF. As DNA, the CDR3 is TGTGCCAGTAGTATAGAGGGGGCAGCGAATCAGCCCCAGCATTTT.

V usage is TRBV5-1 and J usage is TRBJ1-1; maybe TRBD1 (5 bases). The germline V gene has CDR1 SGHRS and CDR2 YFSETQ. The CDR3 is made up of 15 amino acids. The ends were cut back, 2 bases at V and 1 base at J, with 12 bases in the middle. The CDR3 DNA is TGCGCCAGCAGCTTAGGGGCGGTGGGGAACACTGAAGCTTTCTTT. It encodes CASSLGAVGNTEAFF.